This record concerns one T cell receptor beta chain sequence. Its antigen is still unknown. This specimen belongs to a study of cytomegalovirus exposure and HLA in healthy donors. Study observations and caveats: With high specificity and sensitivity, the classifier reportedly diagnosed cytomegalovirus status. Cytomegalovirus-associated status was assigned to roughly 160 TCR beta chains. Earlier analysis yielded a pattern in which most TCR beta V segments were productive about 90% or about 30% of the time. Versus the roughly 690-donor mean, an Asian-associated ancestry cluster reportedly showed fewer N-insertions in a later analysis.

This CDR3 comprises 14 residues. Germline lookup yields CDR1 SGHDN and CDR2 FVKESK. Trimming left V 0 bases short and J 6 bases short, with 11 bases between. 13 Jbeta primers and 60 Vbeta primers were used for the PCR. Profiling relied on immunoSEQ multiplex PCR, and the TCRdb table lists in-frame clones only, not all of them. The sample carries over 250,000 clones, 65% to 85% recorded once. The J gene is TRBJ1-2, the V gene TRBV14; D is undetermined. The specimen was PBMCs. The clonotype originates from a female donor in good health and CMV-seronegative. The CDR3 DNA reads as TGTGCCAGCAGCCAAGATCAGAACATCCATGGCTACACCTTC. Translating it yields CASSQDQNIHGYTF.